The sequence of this T cell receptor beta chain was determined in a study of early T cells in non-severe SARS-CoV-2 infection (dated by TCRdb to the early 2020s). Study-wide context: TCR sequencing used bulk RNA from unsorted whole blood, so alpha and beta chains could not be paired.

The CDR3 sequence holds 10 residues, the cysteine and phenylalanine included. Only the CDR3 portion is preserved as DNA: 30 bases, with reading frame beginning at the first base. The junction carries 3 bases between V and J, which are trimmed by 5 bases and 4 bases respectively. Sequences MDHEN (CDR1) and SYDVKM (CDR2) are obtained from the germline V gene. General findings and caveats noted by the study authors: VDJdb matching was skewed toward anti-spike CD8 responses, so virus-specific expansions were likely underestimated and private and CD4 specificities were missed.

This clonotype was detected many times. Its antigen is not yet known. No base quality values were provided; no much bigger clone lies one nucleotide off. Library generation was performed with 5' RACE. Reads for this sample came from a NextSeq 500. To correct for sequencing error and PCR bias, the TCR library protocol tagged individual cDNA molecules with unique molecular identifiers. Both TCR alpha and beta chains were sequenced, and tight co-correlation was observed between alpha and beta sequence abundances in each sample. The original methods were these. Decombinator V4 was used to annotate TCR sequences for V gene, J gene and CDR3. Expanded TCRs were defined as changing significantly between any two time points under a Poisson model with p below 0.0001. TCR abundances were normalised to the total number of TCRs sequenced per sample and were expressed as counts per million. TRAV1-2 paired with TRAJ12, TRAJ20 or TRAJ33 defined MAIT TCRs, while TRAV10 paired with TRAJ18 defined iNKT TCRs. A search of VDJdb, accessed on 1 November 2021, was run for TCRs annotated to CMV, EBV and SARS-CoV-2, with TCRs annotated for multiple antigens excluded. TCRdb cleaned the public reads at Q25 with fastp, built clones with MiXCR and kept in-frame beta chains. Identical CDR3 proteins give one entry, which carries the most common genes and DNA. These V and J calls are TCRdb output, not the study's own analysis. The sample table shows about 110,000 distinct CDR3 sequences, and approximately 12% are seen once. Together, the top ten hold under 9% of the sample.

The study was a case-control design nested within a healthcare worker cohort in London, UK, with weekly nasopharyngeal swab PCR tests and blood sampling. Healthcare workers were recruited between 23 and 31 March 2020, during the week of the UK lockdown, and were followed weekly for up to roughly 15 weeks. The source material was whole blood. This chain joins TRBV28 to TRBJ2-7; no confident D gene assignment can be made. The receptor was isolated from an adult who was a healthcare worker with PCR-confirmed SARS-CoV-2 infection or an uninfected control (not recorded which). The CDR3 amino acid sequence is: CASSRYEQYF. In nucleotide form, the sequence is TGTGCCAGCAGTAGGTACGAGCAGTACTTC.